Presented here are 9 T cell receptor beta chains from one specimen sequenced in a study of identical twins. A single record per CDR3 protein comes from TCRdb applying MiXCR to the 5' RACE reads. There are over 600,000 distinct CDR3 sequences in the sample; around 20% occur only once, and 4.3% lies in the top ten. These data also formed part of another study, on T cells expressing NK-cell markers.

The sample consisted of PBMCs. The source is a woman younger than 35 in good health.

In this sample, this clonotype turned up a few times. The chain employs TRBV4-3 and TRBJ2-1; 11 bases are shared with TRBD2. Germline V CDR1 and CDR2: LGHNA, YSLEER. The CDR3 has 19 residues. J was trimmed by 7 bases and V by 2 bases; bases with no gene match: 16. The CDR3 DNA sequence: TGCGCCAGCAGCCAAAACCGTTACTGGACTAGCGGGCTTGGGAATGAGCAGTTCTTC. It codes for CASSQNRYWTSGLGNEQFF.

This sequence joins TRBV27 and TRBJ2-3; D gene uncertain. Germline CDR1 reads MNHEY; CDR2 reads SMNVEV (reference sequence). The CDR3 has 15 residues. V was pared by 2 bases and J by 2 bases, with 11 bases between. The CDR3 spells CASSLPGGPTDTQYF. CDR3 coding DNA: TGTGCCAGCAGTTTACCGGGTGGGCCCACAGATACGCAGTATTTT.

This clonotype occurred a few times. The chain has TRBV5-1 and TRBJ1-1; 9 nucleotides align to TRBD1. J lost 0 bases, V lost 5 bases, and 8 bases had no gene match. The CDR3 runs to 16 residues. From germline, CDR1 is SGHRS and CDR2 YFSETQ. CDR3 DNA sequence: TGCGCCAGCAGTCTCGGACAGGGGCTTATGAACACTGAAGCTTTCTTT. Its protein is CASSLGQGLMNTEAFF.

The table lists this clonotype with a few counts. CDR3 bases: TGTGCCAGCAGCCAGGCTAGCGGAACCTACGAGCAGTACTTC. This translates into CASSQASGTYEQYF. The chain carries TRBV3-1 and TRBJ2-7; TRBD2 matches 7 bases. Unmatched junction bases numbered 4, after V lost 3 bases and J lost 2 bases. CDR1 and CDR2 (germline): LGHDT, YNNKEL (reference sequence). The CDR3 spans 14 residues.

This clonotype was seen a handful of times. The chain is built from TRBV19 and TRBJ1-2; D ambiguous. The germline V gene has CDR1 LNHDA and CDR2 SQIVND (reference sequence). V was pared by 9 bases and J by 3 bases, with 14 bases between. CDR3 length: 13 residues. CDR3 coding DNA: TGTGCCAGCGCTGGACGGATGGACTATGGCTACACCTTC. Translation gives CASAGRMDYGYTF.

The table lists this clonotype with a count of one. V is TRBV11-1 and J is TRBJ2-1, with D unclear. The germline gives CDR1 SGHAT, CDR2 FQDESV (reference sequence). V gave up 6 bases and J gave up 8 bases, with 14 bases separating them. The CDR3 runs to 13 residues. CDR3 bases: TGTGCCAGCAGTCCACGGCGGTTTTATGAGCAGTTCTTC. The encoded protein is CASSPRRFYEQFF. Combining the CDR3 with reference TRBV11-1 and TRBJ2-1 gives the whole variable domain EAEVAQSPRYKITEKSQAVAFWCDPISGHATLYWYRQILGQGPELLVQFQDESVVDDSQLPKDRFSAERLKGVDSTLKIQPAELGDSAMYLCASSPRRFYEQFFGPGTRLTVL.

The J gene is TRBJ2-2, the V gene TRBV7-8; no clear D. CDR3 length: 16 amino acids. With 3 bases removed from V and 2 bases from J, the gap between germline ends came to 13 bases. Per germline, CDR1 SGHVS and CDR2 FQNEAQ. The DNA of the CDR3 is TGTGCCAGCAGCTTTTCTTTCTACGGAAACACCGGGGAGCTGTTTTTT. Translation: CASSFSFYGNTGELFF.

This clonotype was counted at least ten times. The CDR3 DNA follows: TGTGCCAGCAGCTTGCTATCGGGTGGCGGGGAGCTGTTTTTT. It encodes CASSLLSGGGELFF. The V gene is TRBV5-5, the J gene TRBJ2-2, with no clear D. The germline V gene encodes CDR1 SGHKS and CDR2 YYEKEE (reference sequence). The CDR3 length is 14 residues. V was pared by 1 base and J by 7 bases, with 11 bases between. The variable domain in full, with the rest retrieved from reference TRBV5-5 and TRBJ2-2, is DAGVTQSPTHLIKTRGQQVTLRCSPISGHKSVSWYQQVLGQGPQFIFQYYEKEERGRGNFPDRFSARQFPNYSSELNVNALLLGDSALYLCASSLLSGGGELFFGEGSRLTVL.

This clonotype appeared a few times. V and J are TRBV20-1 and TRBJ2-3; no reliable D call. The V gene lost 0 bases and the J gene lost 7 bases, with 5 bases spanning the gap. CDR1 and CDR2 (germline): DFQATT, SNEGSKA (reference sequence). The CDR3 is 11 amino acids. The CDR3 is CSARDGNTQYF. The CDR3 DNA reads as TGCAGTGCTAGAGATGGAAATACGCAGTATTTT.